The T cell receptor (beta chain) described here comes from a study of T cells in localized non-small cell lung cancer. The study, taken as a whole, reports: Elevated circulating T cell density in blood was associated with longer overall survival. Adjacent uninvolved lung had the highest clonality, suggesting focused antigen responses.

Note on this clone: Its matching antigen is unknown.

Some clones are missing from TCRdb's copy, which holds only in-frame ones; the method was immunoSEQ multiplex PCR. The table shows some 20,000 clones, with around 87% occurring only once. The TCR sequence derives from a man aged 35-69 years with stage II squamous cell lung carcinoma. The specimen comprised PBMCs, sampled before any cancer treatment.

The CDR3 reads CASSFTGVRTDTQYF. DNA of the CDR3: TGCGCCAGCAGCTTTACAGGGGTACGCACAGATACGCAGTATTTT. V gene TRBV5-1 combines with J gene TRBJ2-3; 7 bases match TRBD1. V gave up 2 bases and J gave up 1 base; unmatched junction bases: 4. This CDR3 contains 15 residues. CDR1 and CDR2 from the germline V gene are SGHRS and YFSETQ.